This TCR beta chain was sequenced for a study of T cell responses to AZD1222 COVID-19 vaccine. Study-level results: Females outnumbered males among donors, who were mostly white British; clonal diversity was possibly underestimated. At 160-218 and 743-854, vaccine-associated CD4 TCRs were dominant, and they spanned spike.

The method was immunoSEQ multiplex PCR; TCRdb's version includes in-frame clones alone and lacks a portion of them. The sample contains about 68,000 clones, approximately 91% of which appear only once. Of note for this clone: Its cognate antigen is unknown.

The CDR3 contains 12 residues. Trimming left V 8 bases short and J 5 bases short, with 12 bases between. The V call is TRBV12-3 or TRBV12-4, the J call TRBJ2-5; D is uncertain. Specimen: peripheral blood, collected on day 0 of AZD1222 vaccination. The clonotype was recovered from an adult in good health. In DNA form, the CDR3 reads TGTGCCAGCTCCAAGTTCCCGGAGACCCAGTACTTC. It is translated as CASSKFPETQYF.